A single T cell receptor (beta chain) is shown here with its context. The target antigen is unknown. Sequencing was performed with immunoSEQ multiplex PCR; in TCRdb, only in-frame clones are kept and a portion is missing. The profile covers tens of thousands of clones, with about 94% appearing a single time and 1.1% to 1.5% taken by the ten largest. The data derive from a study of human versus mouse CDR3 diversity and MHC coevolution. V dropped 4 bases and J dropped 3; count of bases not matched to a gene: 18. The CDR3 sequence is 20 residues long. In germline, CDR1 is MRHNA, CDR2 SNTAGT. Study observations and caveats: Human CDR3s averaged more deletions and insertions than mouse CDR3s. About 1.7 million TCR beta clonotypes were estimated for humans, the largest repertoire.

This chain links TRBV6-4 with TRBJ2-2; 9 bases map to TRBD2. The TCR sequence derives from a person aged 25 to 69 in good health. Sequencing input: naive CD4+ T cells from blood. Subset denoted: CD45RO-negative CD62L-positive naive CD4 T cells. The CDR3 nucleotides read TGTGCCAGCAGTGCGGTGGCGGGGGGGCTCGGATGGTTGGACACCGGGGAGCTGTTTTTT. Translated, it gives CASSAVAGGLGWLDTGELFF.